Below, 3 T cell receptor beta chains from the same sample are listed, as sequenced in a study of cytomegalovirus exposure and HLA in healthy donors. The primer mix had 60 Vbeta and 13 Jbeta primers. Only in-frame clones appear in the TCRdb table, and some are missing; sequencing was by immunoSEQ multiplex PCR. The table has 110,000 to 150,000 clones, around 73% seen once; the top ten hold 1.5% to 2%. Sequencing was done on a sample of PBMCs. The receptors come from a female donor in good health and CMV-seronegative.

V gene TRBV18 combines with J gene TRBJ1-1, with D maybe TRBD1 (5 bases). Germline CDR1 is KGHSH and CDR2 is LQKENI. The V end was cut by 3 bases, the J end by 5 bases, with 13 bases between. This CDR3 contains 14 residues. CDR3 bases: TGTGCCAGCTCACCCAAGTCCGGGACTACTGAAGCTTTCTTT. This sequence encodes CASSPKSGTTEAFF.

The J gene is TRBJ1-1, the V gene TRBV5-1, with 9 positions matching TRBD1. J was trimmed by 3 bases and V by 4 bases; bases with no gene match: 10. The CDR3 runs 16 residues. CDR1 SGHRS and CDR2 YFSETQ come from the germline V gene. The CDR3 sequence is CASSRMPWDRDTEAFF. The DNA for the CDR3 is TGCGCCAGCAGCCGGATGCCCTGGGACAGGGACACTGAAGCTTTCTTT.

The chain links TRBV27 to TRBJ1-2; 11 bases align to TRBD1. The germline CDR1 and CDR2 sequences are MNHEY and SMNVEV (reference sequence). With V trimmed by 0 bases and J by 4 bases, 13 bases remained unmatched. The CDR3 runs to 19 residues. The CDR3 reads CASSLSAKPGQGVAYGYTF. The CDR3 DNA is TGTGCCAGCAGTTTATCGGCCAAACCGGGACAGGGGGTTGCCTATGGCTACACCTTC.